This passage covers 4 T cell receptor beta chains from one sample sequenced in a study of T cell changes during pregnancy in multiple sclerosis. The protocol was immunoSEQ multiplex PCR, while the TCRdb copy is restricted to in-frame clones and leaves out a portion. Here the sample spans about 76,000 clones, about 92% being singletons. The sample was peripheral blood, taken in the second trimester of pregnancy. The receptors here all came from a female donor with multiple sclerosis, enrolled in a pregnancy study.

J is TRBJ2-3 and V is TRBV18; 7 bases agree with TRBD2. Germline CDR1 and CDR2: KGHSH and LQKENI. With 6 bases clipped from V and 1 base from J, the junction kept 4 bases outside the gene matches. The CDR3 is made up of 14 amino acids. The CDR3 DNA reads TGTGCCAGCTCGGGGAGCGGGGGCACAGATACGCAGTATTTT. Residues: CASSGSGGTDTQYF.

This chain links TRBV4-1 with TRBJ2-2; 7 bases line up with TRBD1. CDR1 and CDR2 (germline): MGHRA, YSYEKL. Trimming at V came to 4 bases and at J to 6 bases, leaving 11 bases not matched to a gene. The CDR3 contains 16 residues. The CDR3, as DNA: TGCGCCAGCAGCCCCCGGACAGGTACGGTCGCCGGGGAGCTGTTTTTT. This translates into CASSPRTGTVAGELFF.

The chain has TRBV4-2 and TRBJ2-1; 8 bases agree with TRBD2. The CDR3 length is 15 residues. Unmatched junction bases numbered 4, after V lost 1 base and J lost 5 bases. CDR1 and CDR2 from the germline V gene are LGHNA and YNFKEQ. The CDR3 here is CASSQAGGQDNEQFF. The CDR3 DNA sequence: TGTGCCAGCAGCCAAGCGGGGGGGCAGGACAATGAGCAGTTCTTC.

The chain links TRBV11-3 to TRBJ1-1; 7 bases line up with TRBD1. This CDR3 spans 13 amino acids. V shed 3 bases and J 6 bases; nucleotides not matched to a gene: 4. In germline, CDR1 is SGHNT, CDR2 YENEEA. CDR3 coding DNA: TGTGCCAGCAGCTTGAGGCAGGGGGCTGAAGCTTTCTTT. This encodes CASSLRQGAEAFF.